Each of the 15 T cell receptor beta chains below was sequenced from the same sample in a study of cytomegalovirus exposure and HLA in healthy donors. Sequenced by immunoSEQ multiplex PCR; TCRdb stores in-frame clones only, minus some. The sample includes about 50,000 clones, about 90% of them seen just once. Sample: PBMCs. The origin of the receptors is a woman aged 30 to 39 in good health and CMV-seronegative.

This CDR3 reads CASSVVSAGSNTGELFF. CDR3 DNA: TGTGCCAGCAGCGTAGTTTCGGCGGGATCGAACACCGGGGAGCTGTTTTTT. The chain couples TRBV9 to TRBJ2-2, with D possibly matching TRBD2 (6 bases). Germline CDR1 reads SGDLS; CDR2 reads YYNGEE. This CDR3 region has 17 residues. Trimming took 0 bases from V and 0 from J, leaving 12 bases between them.

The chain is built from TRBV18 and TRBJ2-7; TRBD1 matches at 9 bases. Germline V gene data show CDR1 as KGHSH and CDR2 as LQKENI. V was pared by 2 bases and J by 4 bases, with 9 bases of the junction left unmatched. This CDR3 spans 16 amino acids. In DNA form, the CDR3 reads TGTGCCAGCTCACCATCGCCCGGGACAGGGCTTTACGAGCAGTACTTC. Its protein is CASSPSPGTGLYEQYF.

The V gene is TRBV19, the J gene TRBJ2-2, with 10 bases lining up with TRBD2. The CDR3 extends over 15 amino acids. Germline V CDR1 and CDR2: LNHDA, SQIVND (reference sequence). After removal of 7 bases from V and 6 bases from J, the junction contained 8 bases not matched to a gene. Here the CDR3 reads CASTPLAGEPGELFF. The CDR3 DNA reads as TGTGCCAGTACCCCTCTAGCGGGAGAGCCCGGGGAGCTGTTTTTT.

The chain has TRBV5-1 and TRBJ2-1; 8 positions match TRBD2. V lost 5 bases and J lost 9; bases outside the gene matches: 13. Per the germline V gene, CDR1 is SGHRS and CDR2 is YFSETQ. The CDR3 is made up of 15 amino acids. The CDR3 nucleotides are TGCGCCAGCAGGGAGGGACTAGGCGAAGGAAGTGAGCAGTTCTTC. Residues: CASREGLGEGSEQFF.

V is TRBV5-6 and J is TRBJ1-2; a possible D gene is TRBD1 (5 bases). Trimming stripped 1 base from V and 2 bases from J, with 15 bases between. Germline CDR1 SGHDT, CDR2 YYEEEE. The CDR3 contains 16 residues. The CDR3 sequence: CASSLHAGTANYGYTF. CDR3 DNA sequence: TGTGCCAGCAGCTTGCACGCCGGGACTGCAAACTATGGCTACACCTTC.

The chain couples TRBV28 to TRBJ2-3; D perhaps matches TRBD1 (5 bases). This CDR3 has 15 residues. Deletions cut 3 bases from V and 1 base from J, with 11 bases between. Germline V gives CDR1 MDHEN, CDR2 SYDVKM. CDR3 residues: CASSFGQGGTDTQYF. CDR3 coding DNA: TGTGCCAGCAGTTTCGGGCAGGGTGGCACAGATACGCAGTATTTT.

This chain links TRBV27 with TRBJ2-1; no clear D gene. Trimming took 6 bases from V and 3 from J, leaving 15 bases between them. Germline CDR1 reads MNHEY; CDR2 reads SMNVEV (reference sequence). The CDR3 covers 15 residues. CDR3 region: CASRPGGFFYNEQFF. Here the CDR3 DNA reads TGTGCCAGCAGGCCGGGTGGGTTTTTCTACAATGAGCAGTTCTTC.

This chain's CDR3 is CASRTGQHTEAFF. The CDR3 DNA reads TGTGCCAGCAGAACGGGACAGCACACTGAAGCTTTCTTT. The J gene is TRBJ1-1, the V gene TRBV7-6; 7 positions agree with TRBD1. The V and J ends lost 6 bases and 3 bases, in that order; junction bases with no gene match: 4. The germline V gene encodes CDR1 SGHVS and CDR2 FNYEAQ. This CDR3 spans 13 amino acids. Using reference TRBV7-6 and TRBJ1-1 for the parts outside the CDR3, the full variable domain is GAGVSQSPRYKVTKRGQDVALRCDPISGHVSLYWYRQALGQGPEFLTYFNYEAQQDKSGLPNDRFSAERPEGSISTLTIQRTEQRDSAMYRCASRTGQHTEAFFGQGTRLTVV.

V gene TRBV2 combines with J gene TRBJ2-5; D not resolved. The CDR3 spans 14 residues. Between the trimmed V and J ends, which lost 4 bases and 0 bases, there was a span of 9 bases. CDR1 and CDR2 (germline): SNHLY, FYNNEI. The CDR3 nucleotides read TGTGCCAGCAGTGCAACTGTGTACCAAGAGACCCAGTACTTC. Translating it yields CASSATVYQETQYF. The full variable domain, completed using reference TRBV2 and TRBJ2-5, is EPEVTQTPSHQVTQMGQEVILRCVPISNHLYFYWYRQILGQKVEFLVSFYNNEISEKSEIFDDQFSVERPDGSNFTLKIRSTKLEDSAMYFCASSATVYQETQYFGPGTRLLVL.

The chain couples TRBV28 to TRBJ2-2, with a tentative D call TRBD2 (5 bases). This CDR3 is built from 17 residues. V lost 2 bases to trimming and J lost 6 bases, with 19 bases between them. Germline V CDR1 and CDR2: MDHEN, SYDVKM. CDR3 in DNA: TGTGCCAGCAGTTTAAGGGAGACCCTAAGGGCTGCCGGGGAGCTGTTTTTT. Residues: CASSLRETLRAAGELFF. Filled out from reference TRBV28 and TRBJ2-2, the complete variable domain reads DVKVTQSSRYLVKRTGEKVFLECVQDMDHENMFWYRQDPGLGLRLIYFSYDVKMKEKGDIPEGYSVSREKKERFSLILESASTNQTSMYLCASSLRETLRAAGELFFGEGSRLTVL.

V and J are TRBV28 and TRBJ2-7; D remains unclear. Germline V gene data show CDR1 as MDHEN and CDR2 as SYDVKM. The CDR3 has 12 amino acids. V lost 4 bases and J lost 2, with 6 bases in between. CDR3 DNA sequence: TGTGCCAGCAGTTCCCCTGCCTACGAGCAGTACTTC. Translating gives CASSSPAYEQYF.

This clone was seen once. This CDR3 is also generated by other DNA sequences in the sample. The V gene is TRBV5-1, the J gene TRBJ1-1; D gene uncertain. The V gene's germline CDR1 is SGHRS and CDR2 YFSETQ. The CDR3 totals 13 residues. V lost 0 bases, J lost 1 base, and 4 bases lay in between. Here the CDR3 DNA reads TGCGCCAGCAGCTTGGCGGGGAACACTGAAGCTTTCTTT. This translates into CASSLAGNTEAFF.

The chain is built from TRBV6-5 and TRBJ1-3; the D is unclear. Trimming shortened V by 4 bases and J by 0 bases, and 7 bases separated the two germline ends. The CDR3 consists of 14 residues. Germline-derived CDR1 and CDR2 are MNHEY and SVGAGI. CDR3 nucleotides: TGTGCCAGCAGTTCTACAGTCTCTGGAAACACCATATATTTT. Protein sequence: CASSSTVSGNTIYF.

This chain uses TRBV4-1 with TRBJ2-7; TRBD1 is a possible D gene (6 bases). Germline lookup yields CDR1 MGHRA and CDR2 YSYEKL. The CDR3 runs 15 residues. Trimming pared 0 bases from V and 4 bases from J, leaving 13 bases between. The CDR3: CASSQEQGRVYEQYF. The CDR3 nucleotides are TGCGCCAGCAGCCAAGAACAGGGCAGGGTGTACGAGCAGTACTTC.

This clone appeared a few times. The CDR3 DNA reads as TGTGCCAGCAGCAGCCGAGTTAACACTGAAGCTTTCTTT. It encodes CASSSRVNTEAFF. The V gene is TRBV5-8, the J gene TRBJ1-1; D unresolved. CDR1 is SGHTS and CDR2 is YDEGEE in the germline V gene. This CDR3 comprises 13 residues. The V gene lost 4 bases and the J gene lost 2 bases, with 9 bases spanning the gap.